These T cell receptor beta chains were read from a single sample in a study of blood T cell repertoires in COVID-19. Here immunoSEQ multiplex PCR was the method, and the copy in TCRdb shows in-frame clones only, minus some. The sample shows under 150,000 clones, 81% of them seen only once. Sequenced input: peripheral blood. The receptors were sampled from a woman aged 60-75 years with active or convalescent COVID-19. Each CDR3 is given with its conserved first and last residue. D genes are given only for firm matches. Clone size is stated in some rows and not others, as once, few, many or a class when expanded.

D | J | size | length | V | DNA | CDR3
. | TRBJ1-1 | . | 11 | TRBV19 | TGTGCCAGTAGAACAGGGCGGAAGGCTTTCTTT | CASRTGRKAFF
TRBD2 | TRBJ2-1 | . | 17 | TRBV5-1 | TGCGCCAGCAGGTTAAATCCCGGGACTAGCGGTTACAATGAGCAGTTCTTC | CASRLNPGTSGYNEQFF
. | TRBJ2-3 | . | 16 | TRBV15 | TGTGCCACCAGCAGAGACTCTGGCGGGTCTGTAGATACGCAGTATTTT | CATSRDSGGSVDTQYF
TRBD1 | TRBJ2-1 | . | 13 | TRBV6-5 | TGTGCCAGCAGGCGGACAGGGGACAATGAGCAGTTCTTC | CASRRTGDNEQFF
TRBD1 | TRBJ1-5 | few | 15 | TRBV18 | TGTGCCAGCTCACCCGACAGGGGCGGCAATCAGCCCCAGCATTTT | CASSPDRGGNQPQHF
TRBD2 | TRBJ2-1 | once | 14 | TRBV5-1 | TGCGCCAGCACGGCGGGAGACCCCTACAATGAGCAGTTCTTC | CASTAGDPYNEQFF
TRBD2 | TRBJ2-3 | . | 13 | TRBV29-1 | TGCAGCGTGACTAGCGGATGGGGAGATACGCAGTATTTT | CSVTSGWGDTQYF
. | TRBJ2-5 | . | 13 | TRBV29-1 | TGCAGCGTTGGCGGAGCTGTGGTGGAGACCCAGTACTTC | CSVGGAVVETQYF
TRBD2 | TRBJ2-1 | . | 15 | TRBV29-1 | TGCAGCGCCCTACCTACTAGCGGGGGCTACAATGAGCAGTTCTTC | CSALPTSGGYNEQFF
. | TRBJ1-1 | . | 14 | TRBV19 | TGTGCCAGTACCCAATTAGACGGCGGGACTGAAGCTTTCTTT | CASTQLDGGTEAFF
TRBD2 | TRBJ2-3 | . | 15 | TRBV10-3 | TGTGCCATCAGTGGGGGTAGCGGGAGTGTTAATACGCAGTATTTT | CAISGGSGSVNTQYF
. | TRBJ1-3 | . | 15 | TRBV6-5 | TGTGCCAGCAGCCGCAGGGTACGCTCTGGAAACACCATATATTTT | CASSRRVRSGNTIYF
TRBD1 | TRBJ2-7 | . | 15 | TRBV7-2 | TGTGCCAGCAGGCGTCGGACAGGGGGTGCCTACGAGCAGTACTTC | CASRRRTGGAYEQYF
TRBD1 | TRBJ2-3 | few | 18 | TRBV5-1 | TGCGCCAGCAGCTCCCGGGACAGGGCCGTTTTAAGCACAGATACGCAGTATTTT | CASSSRDRAVLSTDTQYF
TRBD1 | TRBJ2-1 | . | 16 | TRBV7-9 | TGTGCCAGCAGCTTAGCATTGGGACAGGGGGCCAATGAGCAGTTCTTC | CASSLALGQGANEQFF
. | TRBJ1-1 | . | 15 | TRBV7-9 | TGTGCCAGCAGCTTAGGGCACCCGGGAGCCCGGGGAGCTTTCTTT | CASSLGHPGARGAFF
TRBD1 | TRBJ2-2 | . | 15 | TRBV27 | TGTGCCAGCAGTTCCGGGACAGTCTCCCCCGGGGAGCTGTTTTTT | CASSSGTVSPGELFF
. | TRBJ1-1 | . | 11 | TRBV30 | TGTGCCTGGAGTGTACAAACTGAAGCTTTCTTT | CAWSVQTEAFF
. | TRBJ2-1 | once | 16 | TRBV6-5 | TGTGCCAGCAGTTACTCTGTACCTAGCTCCTACAATGAGCAGTTCTTC | CASSYSVPSSYNEQFF
. | TRBJ1-4 | . | 15 | TRBV19 | TGTGCCAGTAGTAGCTTGGAGTCGGGAGATGAAAAACTGTTTTTT | CASSSLESGDEKLFF
. | TRBJ1-2 | . | 15 | TRBV9 | TGTGCCAGCAGCGTAAAGGCAGGGGAGACCTATGGCTACACCTTC | CASSVKAGETYGYTF
TRBD2 | TRBJ2-1 | . | 16 | TRBV7-9 | TGTGCCAGCAGCTTAGCGTGGGACCTAGCGGGAGTTGAGCAGTTCTTC | CASSLAWDLAGVEQFF
TRBD1 | TRBJ1-4 | . | 16 | TRBV5-1 | TGCGCCAGCAAAGATCAGGGGGCTACAACTAATGAAAAACTGTTTTTT | CASKDQGATTNEKLFF
. | TRBJ1-5 | . | 17 | TRBV7-9 | TGTGCCAGCAGCTCAGGGAGGGAGGACTATAGCAATCAGCCCCAGCATTTT | CASSSGREDYSNQPQHF
. | TRBJ1-1 | . | 15 | TRBV14 | TGTGCCAGCAGCCAAGGCGAGTGGTTGAACACTGAAGCTTTCTTT | CASSQGEWLNTEAFF
. | TRBJ1-3 | . | 14 | TRBV6-5 | TGTGCCAGCACTTTTGGCAGGGCGGGAAACACCATATATTTT | CASTFGRAGNTIYF
. | TRBJ1-1 | . | 15 | TRBV19 | TGTGCCAGTAGTATAGATCAGGGGATGAACACTGAAGCTTTCTTT | CASSIDQGMNTEAFF
. | TRBJ2-1 | . | 15 | TRBV18 | TGTGCCAGCTCACCTAGAGGAGAGGCCTACAATGAGCAGTTCTTC | CASSPRGEAYNEQFF
. | TRBJ2-4 | once | 15 | TRBV28 | TGTGCCAGCAGTTCGCAACTAGCTGGCAAAAACATTCAGTACTTC | CASSSQLAGKNIQYF
. | TRBJ1-5 | . | 17 | TRBV21-1 | TGTGCCAGCAGCACGGGCCTCCAGGGGACCAGCAATCAGCCCCAGCATTTT | CASSTGLQGTSNQPQHF
. | TRBJ1-1 | . | 13 | TRBV27 | TGTGCCAGCAGAAACAGGGAGAACACTGAAGCTTTCTTT | CASRNRENTEAFF
. | TRBJ2-7 | . | 14 | TRBV2 | TGTGCCGGCAGCGGGGACAGGCTCCACTACGAGCAGTACTTC | CAGSGDRLHYEQYF
. | TRBJ1-1 | . | 15 | TRBV5-1 | TGCGCCAGCAGCCCCAGTATCGTCCGGAACACTGAAGCTTTCTTT | CASSPSIVRNTEAFF
TRBD2 | TRBJ2-3 | once | 15 | TRBV15 | TGTGCCACCAGGAAGACTAGCGGTAGCACAGATACGCAGTATTTT | CATRKTSGSTDTQYF
TRBD1 | TRBJ1-2 | . | 15 | TRBV4-2 | TGTGCCAGCAGCCAAGATCCGACAGGGAACTATGGCTACACCTTC | CASSQDPTGNYGYTF
. | TRBJ2-1 | . | 14 | TRBV7-3 | TGTGCCAGCAGCTTAATGGCTAGTTACAATGAGCAGTTCTTC | CASSLMASYNEQFF
. | TRBJ2-3 | . | 16 | TRBV28 | TGTGCCAGCAGTTTCCAACTAGGCGGGGAGGCAGATACGCAGTATTTT | CASSFQLGGEADTQYF
. | TRBJ2-3 | . | 12 | TRBV24-1 | TGTGCCACCGGCACAGGGACAGATACGCAGTATTTT | CATGTGTDTQYF
. | TRBJ1-5 | few | 14 | TRBV19 | TGTGCCAGTAGTTCAAGGACAGGCAATCAGCCCCAGCATTTT | CASSSRTGNQPQHF
. | TRBJ2-2 | . | 14 | TRBV6-6 | TGTGCCAGCAGTTTATCCAGAAACACCGGGGAGCTGTTTTTT | CASSLSRNTGELFF
TRBD2 | TRBJ2-7 | . | 17 | TRBV18 | TGTGCCAGCTCACCACTCTCTGCCAGCGGGAGGTTGGGCGAGCAGTACTTC | CASSPLSASGRLGEQYF
TRBD1 | TRBJ1-5 | once | 13 | TRBV28 | TGTGCCAGCAGACCGACAGGGGAACAGCCCCAGCATTTT | CASRPTGEQPQHF
TRBD1 | TRBJ1-2 | few | 13 | TRBV29-1 | TGCAGCCTCCGGGACAGGGATTCGTATGGCTACACCTTC | CSLRDRDSYGYTF
TRBD1 | TRBJ2-7 | few | 15 | TRBV10-3 | TGTGCCATCAGTGAGTCGGGACAGGGTGTTGGGGAGCAGTACTTC | CAISESGQGVGEQYF
TRBD2 | TRBJ2-3 | . | 18 | TRBV11-2 | TGTGCCAGCAGCTCTCCGGGACCCCTAGCGGACACCACAGATACGCAGTATTTT | CASSSPGPLADTTDTQYF
. | TRBJ1-5 | . | 13 | TRBV5-1 | TGCGCCAGCAGCCGGGACACCGATCAGCCCCAGCATTTT | CASSRDTDQPQHF